These 3 T cell receptor beta chains were all obtained from the same sample, sequenced in a study of regulatory T cells in long-lasting Graves disease (dated by TCRdb to the early 2020s). Taken with the paper, the label for time point translates to: persistent/refractory GD, antithyroid drugs over 5 years with positive TRAb. For both TCR sequencing and RNA sequencing, RNA was extracted from PBMCs in TRIzol. Library preparation used multiplex PCR. The sequencing machine was an Illumina HiSeq 4000. To build TCR beta libraries, CDR3 regions were amplified by Arm-PCR using iRepertoire HTBI primers. TCRdb cleaned the public reads at Q25 with fastp, built clones with MiXCR and kept in-frame beta chains. Entries are consolidated by CDR3 protein sequence, retaining the most common genes and DNA. This sample has more than 300,000 distinct CDR3 sequences in its table, and roughly 20% of those were observed once. The biggest ten clones account for under 35% of the sample.

The material was peripheral blood mononuclear cells (PBMCs), obtained when the disease was refractory, from a patient treated with antithyroid drugs. All receptors derive from a woman between 40 and 50 years old with Graves disease. Donor details come from another sample of the same person, matched by shared clones.

This clonotype was seen more than once but under ten times. The CDR3 DNA is TGTGCCAGCAGCTTATCCGGGAGAGGCTACGAGCAGTACTTC. Protein product: CASSLSGRGYEQYF. The rearrangement joins TRBV7-3 to TRBJ2-7; TRBD2 is a possible D gene (6 bases). The CDR3 covers 14 residues. Germline CDR1 reads SGHTA; CDR2 reads FQGTGA. Trimming stripped 2 bases from V and 3 bases from J, with 11 bases between.

This clonotype has a count of ten or more. This chain connects TRBV28 to TRBJ2-7, with TRBD1 as a possible D gene (6 bases). The germline CDR1 and CDR2 sequences are MDHEN and SYDVKM. This CDR3 spans 16 amino acids. Between the trimmed V and J ends, which lost 4 bases and 2 bases, there was a span of 18 bases. The CDR3 here is CASSSPWGPRAYEQYF. DNA of the CDR3: TGTGCCAGCAGTTCCCCCTGGGGGCCACGCGCCTACGAGCAGTACTTC. Using reference TRBV28 and TRBJ2-7 for the parts outside the CDR3, the full variable domain is DVKVTQSSRYLVKRTGEKVFLECVQDMDHENMFWYRQDPGLGLRLIYFSYDVKMKEKGDIPEGYSVSREKKERFSLILESASTNQTSMYLCASSSPWGPRAYEQYFGPGTRLTVT.

On this clonotype: Since a much larger clone is just one base distant, this may be a read error. The chain links TRBV28 to TRBJ2-7; no clear D gene. CDR1 and CDR2 (germline): MDHEN, SYDVKM. The CDR3 length is 12 residues. Trimming removed 5 bases from V and 6 bases from J, with 11 bases in between. The CDR3 nucleotides read TGTGCCAGCAGTATACTAATAGCCGAGCAGTACTTC. Its translation: CASSILIAEQYF.